The 27 T cell receptor beta chains below were found in one sample sequenced in a study of T cell clonality in common variable immunodeficiency. Repertoires were generated with immunoSEQ multiplex PCR, while TCRdb's copy carries only in-frame clones and drops some. The sample was found to contain about 52,000 clones, and every one recurs. The sample taken for sequencing was peripheral blood mononuclear cells. These receptors were collected from a person aged 18 to 75 in good health.

This clone was seen repeatedly, ten times or more. The read ends 3 residues early relative to the CDR3; the germline J gene fills the gap. The chain uses TRBV20-1 and TRBJ2-1, with a weak D call TRBD2 (5 bases). The CDR3 runs to 13 residues. From germline, CDR1 is DFQATT and CDR2 SNEGSKA (reference sequence). V was cut by 5 bases and J by 2 bases, with 10 bases left in between. The chain's CDR3 is CSALETTYNEQFF. The sequenced part of the CDR3 DNA is TGCAGTGCTCTTGAGACTACCTACAATGAG.

This clone was observed a few times. The sequence runs out 3 residues before the end of the CDR3; the remainder is reconstructed from the germline J gene. The chain joins TRBV7-2 to TRBJ2-2, with TRBD1 as a possible D gene (6 bases). This CDR3 spans 14 amino acids. Germline V gene data show CDR1 as SGHTA and CDR2 as FQGNSA. The CDR3 DNA, read in part, is TGTGCCAGCAGCTCAGATGGGGGCAATGAAAAG. Encoded protein: CASSSDGGNEK. The CDR3, in full, reads CASSSDGGNEKLFF. Using reference TRBV7-2 and TRBJ2-2 for the parts outside the CDR3, the full variable domain is GAGVSQSPSNKVTEKGKDVELRCDPISGHTALYWYRQSLGQGLEFLIYFQGNSAPDKSGLPSDRFSAERTGGSVSTLTIQRTQQEDSAVYLCASSSDGGNEKLFFGEGSRLTVL.

This clone occurred many times. The sequenced fragment ends 3 residues before the CDR3 boundary, so the rest is inferred from the germline J gene. The chain employs TRBV20-1 and TRBJ2-1; D possibly uses TRBD1 or TRBD2 (5 bases each). Per the germline V gene, CDR1 is DFQATT and CDR2 is SNEGSKA (reference sequence). This CDR3 spans 15 amino acids. The CDR3 reads CSPSEGRALYNEQFF. The CDR3 DNA, read in part, is TGCAGCCCATCTGAGGGCAGGGCCCTCTACAATGAG.

This clone was recorded many times. The read ends 3 residues early relative to the CDR3; the germline J gene fills the gap. The chain joins TRBV19 to TRBJ1-5; 8 bases align to TRBD1. Germline V gene data show CDR1 as LNHDA and CDR2 as SQIVND (reference sequence). The CDR3 is 15 residues long. The junction had 11 bases not matched to a gene; V was cut back by 4 bases and J by 9 bases. Here the CDR3 reads CASSTDRGLSRPQHF. The CDR3 bases that were read are TGTGCCAGTAGTACTGACAGGGGACTATCCCGGCCC. Full variable domain (rest looked up from reference TRBV19 and TRBJ1-5): DGGITQSPKYLFRKEGQNVTLSCEQNLNHDAMYWYRQDPGQGLRLIYYSQIVNDFQKGDIAEGYSVSREKKESFPLTVTSAQKNPTAFYLCASSTDRGLSRPQHFGDGTRLSIL.

In this sample, this clone turned up many times. The sequence runs out 3 residues before the end of the CDR3; the remainder is reconstructed from the germline J gene. This rearrangement joins TRBV19 to TRBJ1-2; 7 bases fit TRBD1. The V gene end was trimmed by 5 bases and the J gene end by 0 bases; junction bases not matched to a gene: 12. Germline V gene sequence: CDR1 LNHDA, CDR2 SQIVND (reference sequence). The CDR3 loop spans 17 amino acids. CDR3 in amino acids: CASSGRGQDKTNYGYTF. Incomplete CDR3 DNA: TGTGCCAGTAGTGGCCGAGGACAGGACAAAACTAACTATGGC.

This clone was recorded many times. The observed sequence ends 3 residues before the CDR3 terminus, with the missing tail filled in from the germline J gene. The J gene is TRBJ2-1, the V gene TRBV7-8; D possibly corresponds to TRBD2 (5 bases). V was cut by 5 bases and J by 1 base, with 12 bases left in between. The CDR3 spans 15 residues. Per germline, CDR1 SGHVS and CDR2 FQNEAQ. The CDR3 here is CASSTRGQSYNEQFF. The sequenced part of the CDR3 DNA is TGTGCCAGCAGCACCCGAGGGCAGTCCTACAATGAG. Full variable domain (rest looked up from reference TRBV7-8 and TRBJ2-1): GAGVSQSPRYKVAKRGQDVALRCDPISGHVSLFWYQQALGQGPEFLTYFQNEAQLDKSGLPSDRFFAERPEGSVSTLKIQRTQQEDSAVYLCASSTRGQSYNEQFFGPGTRLTVL.

This clone showed up many times. Read data end 3 residues before the CDR3 end; the end is taken from the germline J gene. The genes are TRBV11-2 and TRBJ2-2; TRBD2 is a possible D gene (7 bases). The length of the CDR3 is 14 residues. The ends were cut back, 3 bases at V and 7 bases at J, with 12 bases in the middle. Looked up from germline, CDR1 is SGHAT and CDR2 is FQNNGV. Partial CDR3 DNA: TGTGCCAGCAGCTTTCGGGGGGCCGGCGGGGAG. Translation: CASSFRGAGGE. The full CDR3 protein is CASSFRGAGGELFF.

For this clone: The read terminates 3 residues ahead of where the CDR3 ends, so the germline J gene completes it. The chain couples TRBV7-9 to TRBJ1-1; D call uncertain. CDR1 is SEHNR, CDR2 FQNEAQ, per germline (reference sequence). V was trimmed by 0 bases and J by 2 bases, leaving 10 bases between them. CDR3 length equals 15 residues. The sequenced CDR3 bases are TGTGCCAGCAGCTTAGCGGGCCAGGTTAACACTGAA. The encoded protein is CASSLAGQVNTE. The full CDR3 reads CASSLAGQVNTEAFF.

This clone is deemed medium-sized (0.01 to 0.1%). The CDR3 goes on 3 residues after the read ends, and that part is filled in from the germline J gene. The chain couples TRBV6-2 or TRBV6-3 to TRBJ2-3; 8 bases align to TRBD2. The V and J ends lost 0 bases and 0 bases, in that order; junction bases with no gene match: 2. The CDR3 extends over 16 amino acids. From germline, CDR1 is MNHEY and CDR2 SVGEGT. The part of the CDR3 DNA that was read is TGTGCCAGCAGTTACTCGGGCGGGAGGAGCACAGATACG. This translates into CASSYSGGRSTDT. The full CDR3 reads CASSYSGGRSTDTQYF.

In its sample, this clone was seen many times. The read ends 3 residues early relative to the CDR3; the germline J gene fills the gap. This chain connects TRBV7-2 to TRBJ2-1, with D unresolved. V was pared by 4 bases and J by 7 bases, with 5 bases between. The V gene's germline CDR1 is SGHTA and CDR2 FQGNSA. The CDR3 spans 11 residues. CDR3 DNA (partial): TGTGCCAGCAGCTCCCTTAATGAG. Its translation: CASSSLNE. The whole CDR3 is CASSSLNEQFF. Complete variable domain (other parts from reference TRBV7-2 and TRBJ2-1): GAGVSQSPSNKVTEKGKDVELRCDPISGHTALYWYRQSLGQGLEFLIYFQGNSAPDKSGLPSDRFSAERTGGSVSTLTIQRTQQEDSAVYLCASSSLNEQFFGPGTRLTVL.

The table lists this clone with a few counts. The CDR3 protein is CASRPQGGARETQYF. Partial CDR3 DNA: TGTGCCAGCAGACCCCAGGGAGGAGCCCGAGAGACG. This chain connects TRBV7-6 to TRBJ2-3, with D possibly matching TRBD2 (6 bases). Coverage ceases 3 residues before the CDR3 finishes, and the germline J gene fills in the end. Germline V gene data show CDR1 as SGHVS and CDR2 as FNYEAQ. The CDR3 consists of 15 residues.

This clone came up many times. Sequencing ends 3 residues short of the CDR3 end; the germline J gene provides the rest. V gene TRBV12-3 or TRBV12-4 combines with J gene TRBJ2-1; D is ambiguous. Trimming removed 4 bases from V and 1 base from J, with 14 bases in between. The CDR3 is 16 residues long. The covered CDR3 bases are TGTGCCAGCAGTTATTCCTCTGGCGGTTCCTACAATGAG. It is translated as CASSYSSGGSYNE. The full CDR3 reads CASSYSSGGSYNEQFF.

As concerns this clone: The read finishes 3 residues shy of the CDR3 end, and the germline J gene is used to complete it. The V gene is TRBV18, the J gene TRBJ2-3, with a weak D call TRBD2 (6 bases). Germline CDR1 reads KGHSH; CDR2 reads LQKENI. The CDR3 covers 13 residues. The CDR3 is CASSRAGKETQYF. The sequenced CDR3 bases are TGTGCCAGCTCACGGGCGGGGAAAGAGACG.

Worth noting for this clone: The read terminates 3 residues ahead of where the CDR3 ends, so the germline J gene completes it. This chain links TRBV2 with TRBJ1-2, with 9 bases fitting TRBD1. The V and J ends lost 7 bases and 6 bases, in that order; junction bases with no gene match: 9. This CDR3 is 14 amino acids long. Per germline, CDR1 SNHLY and CDR2 FYNNEI. The CDR3 bases that were read are TGTGCCAGCACCAGACAGGGGGTAGGTGATGGC. It is translated as CASTRQGVGDG. The whole CDR3 reads CASTRQGVGDGYTF.

By sample fraction, this clone is medium-sized. The read stops 3 residues short of the end of the CDR3; the missing end is completed from the germline J gene. The chain links TRBV5-6 to TRBJ2-7; 7 bases align to TRBD1. Germline trimming cut 0 bases from V and 6 bases from J; bases unmatched to any gene: 9. The V gene's germline CDR1 is SGHDT and CDR2 YYEEEE. The CDR3 loop spans 15 amino acids. Incomplete CDR3 DNA: TGTGCCAGCAGCTTGGAGTTACAGGGGTTTTCCGAG. This sequence encodes CASSLELQGFSE. The full CDR3 protein reads CASSLELQGFSEQYF.

This clone was picked up many times. The read terminates 3 residues ahead of where the CDR3 ends, so the germline J gene completes it. The chain has TRBV5-5 and TRBJ2-7, with TRBD1 identical over 9 bases. Germline CDR1 is SGHKS and CDR2 is YYEKEE (reference sequence). The CDR3 runs 15 residues. The ends lost 0 bases at V and 3 bases at J; junction bases unmatched: 4. The CDR3 bases that were read are TGTGCCAGCAGCTTGGGGACAGGGGTCTACTACGAG. It codes for CASSLGTGVYYE. The complete CDR3 reads CASSLGTGVYYEQYF.

This clone was recorded many times. The read halts 3 residues ahead of the CDR3 end, with the missing end drawn from the germline J gene. V is TRBV7-3 and J is TRBJ2-3; 7 bases map to TRBD2. CDR1 is SGHTA, CDR2 FQGTGA, per germline. V shed 3 bases, J shed 4 bases, and the junction held 4 bases outside the gene matches. The CDR3 is 14 amino acids. CDR3 DNA (partial): TGTGCCAGCAGCTTTGTGGGGGGGGCAGATACG. Its protein is CASSFVGGADT. The full-length CDR3 reads as CASSFVGGADTQYF.

This clone appeared a few times. The observed sequence ends 3 residues before the CDR3 terminus, with the missing tail filled in from the germline J gene. V gene TRBV19 combines with J gene TRBJ1-3; no clear D gene. With 4 bases removed from V and 2 bases from J, the gap between germline ends came to 18 bases. CDR3 length: 17 residues. Germline loops: CDR1 LNHDA, CDR2 SQIVND (reference sequence). CDR3 region: CASSRDLALLAGNTIYF. The CDR3 bases that were read are TGTGCCAGTAGTAGAGACTTGGCTCTCCTGGCTGGAAACACC. The complete variable domain, with remaining parts taken from reference TRBV19 and TRBJ1-3, reads DGGITQSPKYLFRKEGQNVTLSCEQNLNHDAMYWYRQDPGQGLRLIYYSQIVNDFQKGDIAEGYSVSREKKESFPLTVTSAQKNPTAFYLCASSRDLALLAGNTIYFGEGSWLTVV.

This clone has more than one count but fewer than ten. From the germline J gene comes the end of the CDR3, since the read stops 3 residues before it. The gene calls are TRBV19 and TRBJ2-2, with TRBD1 identical over 7 bases. In germline, CDR1 is LNHDA, CDR2 SQIVND (reference sequence). CDR3 length: 14 residues. The sequenced CDR3 bases are TGTGCCAGTAGTAGGGGACAGCGGTATGAAAAG. Its translation: CASSRGQRYEK. The full-length CDR3 reads as CASSRGQRYEKLFF.

This clone was counted at least ten times. CDR3 DNA, as far as it was read: TGCAGTGCTAGTATCAGGGCCGAGGGGGGC. It yields the protein CSASIRAEGG. The full CDR3 sequence reads CSASIRAEGGYTF. The chain is built from TRBV20-1 and TRBJ1-2, with a weak D call TRBD1 (5 bases). The read gets to within 3 residues of the CDR3 end, and the germline J gene fills in the rest. Looked up from germline, CDR1 is DFQATT and CDR2 is SNEGSKA (reference sequence). The length of the CDR3 is 13 residues.

This clone was picked up many times. The read ends 3 residues before the CDR3 terminus; that terminus is restored from the germline J gene. V usage is TRBV7-6 and J usage is TRBJ2-2; 9 bases align to TRBD1. V trimming: 6 bases; J trimming: 6 bases; junction bases outside the gene matches: 2. CDR1 SGHVS and CDR2 FNYEAQ come from the germline V gene. This CDR3 has 13 residues. The covered CDR3 bases are TGTGCCAGCAGGAGGACAGGGGCCGGGGAG. Translated: CASRRTGAGE. The CDR3 in its entirety is CASRRTGAGELFF.

This clone was seen a few times. The read halts 3 residues ahead of the CDR3 end, with the missing end drawn from the germline J gene. Other DNA sequences in this sample translate to the same CDR3. The chain is built from TRBV5-1 and TRBJ2-7; 7 positions match TRBD1. The ends lost 5 bases at V and 2 bases at J; junction bases unmatched: 10. The V gene's germline CDR1 is SGHRS and CDR2 YFSETQ. This CDR3 comprises 15 residues. CDR3 bases read: TGCGCCAGCAGTACCACCCCGGGACAGACCTACGAG. This codes for CASSTTPGQTYE. The full CDR3 protein is CASSTTPGQTYEQYF.

This clone was recorded at least ten times. The read terminates 3 residues before the CDR3 end, so the remaining end is supplied by the germline J gene. The chain combines TRBV7-3 with TRBJ2-2; tentatively, D is TRBD1 (5 bases). This CDR3 has 14 amino acids. Germline V gene lookup returns CDR1 SGHTA and CDR2 FQGTGA. V was shortened by 3 bases and J by 4 bases, with 9 bases between the two germline ends. CDR3 protein: CASSFRGGTGELFF. The DNA read from the CDR3 is TGTGCCAGCAGCTTTAGGGGCGGCACCGGGGAG. Supplemented by reference TRBV7-3 and TRBJ2-2, the full variable domain reads GAGVSQTPSNKVTEKGKYVELRCDPISGHTALYWYRQSLGQGPEFLIYFQGTGAADDSGLPNDRFFAVRPEGSVSTLKIQRTERGDSAVYLCASSFRGGTGELFFGEGSRLTVL.

This clone has ten or more counts. Read coverage stops 3 residues before the CDR3 terminus; the germline J gene supplies the remainder. This chain connects TRBV18 to TRBJ1-5; D ambiguous. From germline, CDR1 is KGHSH and CDR2 LQKENI. CDR3 length: 15 residues. V lost 2 bases, J lost 0 bases, and 8 bases lay in between. The CDR3 bases that were read are TGTGCCAGCTCACCATTGGGCGATAGCAATCAGCCC. Encoded protein: CASSPLGDSNQP. The complete CDR3 reads CASSPLGDSNQPQHF.

This clone was detected many times. The missing CDR3 end, 3 residues past where the read stops, is filled in from the germline J gene. The chain uses TRBV5-1 and TRBJ2-2; 9 bases are shared with TRBD1. The CDR3 is 15 residues long. From germline, CDR1 is SGHRS and CDR2 YFSETQ. Losses at the gene ends were 4 bases for V and 5 bases for J; bases not matched to a gene: 6. CDR3 residues: CASSPRQGGTGELFF. CDR3 bases read: TGCGCCAGCAGCCCTAGACAGGGGGGAACCGGGGAG.

This clone was found a few times. The sequence runs out 3 residues before the end of the CDR3; the remainder is reconstructed from the germline J gene. The rearrangement uses TRBV11-2 and TRBJ2-7; 11 bases line up with TRBD2. With V trimmed by 1 base and J by 2 bases, 1 base remained unmatched. Per the germline V gene, CDR1 is SGHAT and CDR2 is FQNNGV. This CDR3 comprises 15 residues. The CDR3 DNA, read in part, is TGTGCCAGCAGCTTAGTTAGCGGGGGGGCCTACGAG. Its translation: CASSLVSGGAYE. The whole CDR3 protein is CASSLVSGGAYEQYF.

This clone was recorded at least ten times. The read finishes 3 residues shy of the CDR3 end, and the germline J gene is used to complete it. The chain combines TRBV13 with TRBJ2-1; TRBD1 matches 8 bases. V lost 4 bases and J lost 4; bases outside the gene matches: 6. This CDR3 is 15 amino acids long. Germline assignment: CDR1 PRHDT and CDR2 FYEKMQ (reference sequence). The sequenced CDR3 bases are TGTGCCAGCAGCTACGACAGGGGCGATTACAATGAG. This codes for CASSYDRGDYNE. The CDR3, in full, reads CASSYDRGDYNEQFF. Drawing the rest from reference TRBV13 and TRBJ2-1, the complete variable domain is AAGVIQSPRHLIKEKRETATLKCYPIPRHDTVYWYQQGPGQDPQFLISFYEKMQSDKGSIPDRFSAQQFSDYHSELNMSSLELGDSALYFCASSYDRGDYNEQFFGPGTRLTVL.